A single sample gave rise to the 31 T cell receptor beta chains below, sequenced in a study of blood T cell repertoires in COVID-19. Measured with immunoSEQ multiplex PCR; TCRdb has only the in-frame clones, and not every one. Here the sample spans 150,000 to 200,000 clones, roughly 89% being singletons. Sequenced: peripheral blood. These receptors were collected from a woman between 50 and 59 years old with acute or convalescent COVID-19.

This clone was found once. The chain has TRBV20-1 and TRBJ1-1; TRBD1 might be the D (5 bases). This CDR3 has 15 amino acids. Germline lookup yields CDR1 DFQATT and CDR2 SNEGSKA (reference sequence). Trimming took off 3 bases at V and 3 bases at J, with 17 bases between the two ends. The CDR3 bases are TGCAGTGCTAGTGTACCAGGGTATTCGGACACTGAAGCTTTCTTT. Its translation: CSASVPGYSDTEAFF.

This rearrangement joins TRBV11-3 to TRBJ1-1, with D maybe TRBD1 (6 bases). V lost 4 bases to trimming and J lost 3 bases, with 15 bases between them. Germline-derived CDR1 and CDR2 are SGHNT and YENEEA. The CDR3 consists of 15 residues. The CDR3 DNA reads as TGTGCCAGCAGCTCAGGAGGGAGGGGGGACACTGAAGCTTTCTTT. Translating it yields CASSSGGRGDTEAFF.

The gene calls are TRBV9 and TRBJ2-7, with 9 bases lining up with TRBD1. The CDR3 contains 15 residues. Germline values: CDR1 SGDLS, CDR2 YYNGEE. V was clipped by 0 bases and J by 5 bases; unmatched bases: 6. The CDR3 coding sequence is TGTGCCAGCAGCGTAGCTTGGGACAGGGAGCACGAGCAGTACTTC. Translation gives CASSVAWDREHEQYF.

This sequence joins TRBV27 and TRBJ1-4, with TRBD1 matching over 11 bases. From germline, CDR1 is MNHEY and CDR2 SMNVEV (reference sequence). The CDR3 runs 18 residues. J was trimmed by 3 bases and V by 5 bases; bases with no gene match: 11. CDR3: CASSGTGGSRGANEKLFF. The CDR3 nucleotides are TGTGCCAGCAGTGGGACAGGGGGTTCGCGGGGGGCTAATGAAAAACTGTTTTTT.

CDR3 protein: CATSDLMYNQPQHF. The CDR3 DNA follows: TGTGCCACCAGTGATTTGATGTACAATCAGCCCCAGCATTTT. The chain combines TRBV24-1 with TRBJ1-5; D is unclear. Trimming took off 0 bases at V and 3 bases at J, with 5 bases between the two ends. Germline V gene sequence: CDR1 KGHDR, CDR2 SFDVKD. This CDR3 spans 14 amino acids.

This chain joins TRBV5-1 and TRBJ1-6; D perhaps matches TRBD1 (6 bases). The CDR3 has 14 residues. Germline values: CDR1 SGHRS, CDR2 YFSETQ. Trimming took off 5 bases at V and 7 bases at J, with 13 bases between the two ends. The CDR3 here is CASSPGASNSPLHF. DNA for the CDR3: TGCGCCAGCAGTCCAGGGGCCTCCAATTCACCCCTCCACTTT.

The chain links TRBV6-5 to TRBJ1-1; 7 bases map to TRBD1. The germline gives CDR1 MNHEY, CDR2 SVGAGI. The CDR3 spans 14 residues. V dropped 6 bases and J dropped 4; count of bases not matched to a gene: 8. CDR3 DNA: TGTGCCAGCAGAATACAGGGGTTAGGCACTGAAGCTTTCTTT. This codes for CASRIQGLGTEAFF.

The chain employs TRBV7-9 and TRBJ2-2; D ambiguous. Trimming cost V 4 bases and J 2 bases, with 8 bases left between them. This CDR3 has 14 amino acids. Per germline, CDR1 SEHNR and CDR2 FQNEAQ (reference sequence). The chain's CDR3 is CASSWQPNTGELFF. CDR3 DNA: TGTGCCAGCAGCTGGCAACCTAACACCGGGGAGCTGTTTTTT.

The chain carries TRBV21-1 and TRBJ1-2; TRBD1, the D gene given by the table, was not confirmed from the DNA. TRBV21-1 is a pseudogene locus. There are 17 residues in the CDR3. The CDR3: CASSKASQDRAHYGYTF. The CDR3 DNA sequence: TGTGCCAGCAGCAAAGCTAGCCAAGACAGGGCTCACTATGGCTACACCTTC.

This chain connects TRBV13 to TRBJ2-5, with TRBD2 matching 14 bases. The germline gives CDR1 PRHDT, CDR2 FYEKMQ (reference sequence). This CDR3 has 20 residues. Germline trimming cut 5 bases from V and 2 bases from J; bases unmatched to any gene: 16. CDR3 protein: CASSPPSWGTSGGLQETQYF. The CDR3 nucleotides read TGTGCCAGCAGCCCACCTTCCTGGGGGACTAGCGGGGGATTACAAGAGACCCAGTACTTC.

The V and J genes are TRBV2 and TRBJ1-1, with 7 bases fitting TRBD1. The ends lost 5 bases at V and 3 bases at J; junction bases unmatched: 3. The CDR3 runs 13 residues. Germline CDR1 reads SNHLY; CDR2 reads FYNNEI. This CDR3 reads CASSPGTDTEAFF. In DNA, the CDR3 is TGTGCCAGCAGTCCCGGGACAGACACTGAAGCTTTCTTT.

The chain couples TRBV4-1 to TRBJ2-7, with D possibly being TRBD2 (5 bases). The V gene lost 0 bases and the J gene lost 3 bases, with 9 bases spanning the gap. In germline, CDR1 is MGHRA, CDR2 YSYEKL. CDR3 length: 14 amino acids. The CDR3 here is CASSQDPGNYEQYF. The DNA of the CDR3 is TGCGCCAGCAGCCAAGATCCGGGAAACTACGAGCAGTACTTC.

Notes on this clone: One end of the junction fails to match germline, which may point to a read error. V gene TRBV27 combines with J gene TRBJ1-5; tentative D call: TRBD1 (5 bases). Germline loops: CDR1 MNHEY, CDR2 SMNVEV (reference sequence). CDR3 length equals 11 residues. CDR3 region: CASSLSQGDEF. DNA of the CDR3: TGTGCCAGCAGTTTATCTCAGGGCGACGAGTTT.

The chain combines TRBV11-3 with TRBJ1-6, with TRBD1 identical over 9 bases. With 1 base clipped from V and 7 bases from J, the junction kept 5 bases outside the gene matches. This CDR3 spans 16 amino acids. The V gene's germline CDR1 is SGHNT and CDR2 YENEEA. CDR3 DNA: TGTGCCAGCAGCTTAGGCCCCGGACAGGGGAATTCACCCCTCCACTTT. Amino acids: CASSLGPGQGNSPLHF.

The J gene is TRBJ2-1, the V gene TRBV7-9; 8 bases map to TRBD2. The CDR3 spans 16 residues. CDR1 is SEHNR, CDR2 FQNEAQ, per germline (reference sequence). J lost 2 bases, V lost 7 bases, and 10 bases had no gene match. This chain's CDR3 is CASTPGAGGAYNEQFF. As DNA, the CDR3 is TGTGCCAGCACCCCGGGGGCCGGGGGGGCCTACAATGAGCAGTTCTTC. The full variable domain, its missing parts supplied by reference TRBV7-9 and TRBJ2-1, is DTGVSQNPRHKITKRGQNVTFRCDPISEHNRLYWYRQTLGQGPEFLTYFQNEAQLEKSRLLSDRFSAERPKGSFSTLEIQRTEQGDSAMYLCASTPGAGGAYNEQFFGPGTRLTVL.

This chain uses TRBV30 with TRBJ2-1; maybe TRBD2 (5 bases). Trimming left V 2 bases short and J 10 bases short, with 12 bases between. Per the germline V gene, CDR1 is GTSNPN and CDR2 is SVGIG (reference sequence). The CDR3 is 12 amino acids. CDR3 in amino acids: CAWSKHSGEQFF. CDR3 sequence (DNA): TGTGCCTGGAGTAAGCACTCGGGGGAGCAGTTCTTC.

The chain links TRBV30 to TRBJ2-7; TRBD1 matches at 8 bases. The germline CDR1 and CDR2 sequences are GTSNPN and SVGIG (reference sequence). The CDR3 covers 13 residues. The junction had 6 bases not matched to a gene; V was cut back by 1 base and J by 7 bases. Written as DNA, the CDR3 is TGTGCCTGGAGTGCTCAGGGGGCGTCTGAGCAGTACTTC. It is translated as CAWSAQGASEQYF.

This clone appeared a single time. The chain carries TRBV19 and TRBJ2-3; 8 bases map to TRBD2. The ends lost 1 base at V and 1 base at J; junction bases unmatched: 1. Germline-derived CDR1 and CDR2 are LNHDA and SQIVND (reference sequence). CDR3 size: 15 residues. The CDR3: CASSIGLARTDTQYF. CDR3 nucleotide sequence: TGTGCCAGTAGTATAGGACTAGCGCGCACAGATACGCAGTATTTT. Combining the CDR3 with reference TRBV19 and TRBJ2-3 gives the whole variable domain DGGITQSPKYLFRKEGQNVTLSCEQNLNHDAMYWYRQDPGQGLRLIYYSQIVNDFQKGDIAEGYSVSREKKESFPLTVTSAQKNPTAFYLCASSIGLARTDTQYFGPGTRLTVL.

The CDR3 nucleotides are TGCGCCAGCAGCCAAGATAGAGGATTAGGCTATGGCTACACCTTC. Translating it yields CASSQDRGLGYGYTF. This chain connects TRBV4-3 to TRBJ1-2; D unresolved. This CDR3 is 15 amino acids long. Trimming pared 0 bases from V and 4 bases from J, leaving 12 bases between. From germline, CDR1 is LGHNA and CDR2 YSLEER.

The CDR3 nucleotides read TGTGCCAGCAGTATAAAGACAGGCGTTAACTATGGCTACACCTTC. Translating it yields CASSIKTGVNYGYTF. The chain employs TRBV27 and TRBJ1-2; a possible D gene is TRBD1 (6 bases). Trimming removed 5 bases at V and 1 base at J, with 14 bases between. Germline V CDR1 and CDR2: MNHEY, SMNVEV (reference sequence). The CDR3 has 15 amino acids.

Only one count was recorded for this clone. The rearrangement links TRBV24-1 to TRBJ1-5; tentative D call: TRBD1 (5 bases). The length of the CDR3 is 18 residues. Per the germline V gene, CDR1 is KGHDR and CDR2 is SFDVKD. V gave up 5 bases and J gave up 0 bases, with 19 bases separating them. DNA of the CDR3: TGTGCCACCAGTGCCCGGGACTCTCCGGGGAATAGCAATCAGCCCCAGCATTTT. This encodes CATSARDSPGNSNQPQHF.

CDR3 region: CASSLSAGEGGYTF. The CDR3 DNA is TGCGCCAGCAGCTTGTCTGCCGGGGAAGGTGGCTACACCTTC. The chain combines TRBV5-1 with TRBJ1-2; D gene ambiguous. The CDR3 covers 14 residues. V was shortened by 1 base and J by 7 bases, with 14 bases between the two germline ends. The V gene's germline CDR1 is SGHRS and CDR2 YFSETQ.

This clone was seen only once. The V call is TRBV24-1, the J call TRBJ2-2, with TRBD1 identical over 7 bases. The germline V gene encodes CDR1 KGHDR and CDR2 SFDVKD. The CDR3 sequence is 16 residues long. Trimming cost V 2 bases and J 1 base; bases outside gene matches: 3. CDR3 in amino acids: CATSDSGTENTGELFF. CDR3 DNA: TGTGCCACCAGTGATTCCGGGACAGAGAACACCGGGGAGCTGTTTTTT.

CDR3 bases: TGTGCCAGCGGACAGGGTTCACCCCTCCACTTT. Its translation: CASGQGSPLHF. The chain has TRBV11-2 and TRBJ1-6; TRBD1 aligns across 8 bases. V shed 8 bases and J 9 bases; nucleotides not matched to a gene: 0. The CDR3 is 11 amino acids. From germline, CDR1 is SGHAT and CDR2 FQNNGV.

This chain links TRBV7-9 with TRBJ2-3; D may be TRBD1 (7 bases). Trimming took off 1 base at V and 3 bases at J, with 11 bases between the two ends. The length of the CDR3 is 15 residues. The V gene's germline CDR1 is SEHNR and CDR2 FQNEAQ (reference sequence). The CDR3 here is CASSLGQGLTDTQYF. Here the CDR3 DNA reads TGTGCCAGCAGCTTAGGACAGGGACTTACAGATACGCAGTATTTT.

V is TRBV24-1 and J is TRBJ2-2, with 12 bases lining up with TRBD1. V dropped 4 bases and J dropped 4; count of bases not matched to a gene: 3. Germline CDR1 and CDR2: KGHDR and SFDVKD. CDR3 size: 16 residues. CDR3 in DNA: TGTGCCACCAGTGACCCGGGACAGGGGGCCACCGGGGAGCTGTTTTTT. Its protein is CATSDPGQGATGELFF.

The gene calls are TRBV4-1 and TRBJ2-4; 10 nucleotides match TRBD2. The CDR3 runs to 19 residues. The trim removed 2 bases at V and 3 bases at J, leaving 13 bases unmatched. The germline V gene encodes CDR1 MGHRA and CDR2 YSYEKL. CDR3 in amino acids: CASSQPSLLAGVGKNIQYF. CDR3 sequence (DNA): TGCGCCAGCAGCCAACCCTCTCTTCTAGCGGGGGTGGGCAAAAACATTCAGTACTTC.

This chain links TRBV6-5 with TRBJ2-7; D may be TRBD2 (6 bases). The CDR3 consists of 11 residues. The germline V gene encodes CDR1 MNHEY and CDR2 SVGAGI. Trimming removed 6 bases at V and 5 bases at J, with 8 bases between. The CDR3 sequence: CASRGRHEQYF. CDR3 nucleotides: TGTGCCAGCAGGGGGAGGCACGAGCAGTACTTC.

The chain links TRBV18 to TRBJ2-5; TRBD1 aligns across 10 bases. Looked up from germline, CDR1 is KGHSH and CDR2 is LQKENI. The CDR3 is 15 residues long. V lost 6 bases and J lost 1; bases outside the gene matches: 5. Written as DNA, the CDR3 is TGTGCCAGCTCGCCTCGGACAGGGGGCCAAGAGACCCAGTACTTC. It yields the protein CASSPRTGGQETQYF.

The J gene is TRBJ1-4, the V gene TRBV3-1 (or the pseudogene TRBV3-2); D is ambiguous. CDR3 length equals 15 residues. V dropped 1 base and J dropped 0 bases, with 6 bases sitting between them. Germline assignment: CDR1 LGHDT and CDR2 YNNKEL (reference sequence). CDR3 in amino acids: CASSQGTATNEKLFF. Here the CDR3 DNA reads TGTGCCAGCAGCCAAGGTACAGCAACTAATGAAAAACTGTTTTTT.

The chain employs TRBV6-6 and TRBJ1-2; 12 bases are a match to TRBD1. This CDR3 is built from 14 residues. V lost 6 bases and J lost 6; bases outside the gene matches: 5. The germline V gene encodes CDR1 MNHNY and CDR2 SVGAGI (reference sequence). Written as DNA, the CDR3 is TGTGCCAGCAGCCCGGGACAGGGGGCGAATGGCTACACCTTC. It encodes CASSPGQGANGYTF.